This T cell receptor beta chain was recorded in a study of blood T cell repertoires in COVID-19. The overall study: The samples span acute and convalescent COVID-19 from the United States, Italy and Spain. From T cells, B-cell-depleted T cells, or PBMCs came the material, which was cDNA or gDNA.

Source study methods: Quantification of nucleated cells was approximated via reference gene primer amplification. The protocol was immunoSEQ multiplex PCR, while the TCRdb copy is restricted to in-frame clones and leaves out a portion. V, J and clone size reflect that table, while D and trimming were determined from the DNA. Of roughly 87,000 clones listed, roughly 89% are singletons. Trimming stripped 8 bases from V and 4 bases from J, with 12 bases between. The CDR3 runs to 12 residues. Germline CDR1 SGHNT, CDR2 YENEEA. The sample consisted of peripheral blood. The receptor's source is an elderly woman with active COVID-19. This rearrangement joins TRBV11-3 to TRBJ2-7; D is possibly TRBD2 (6 bases). The CDR3 DNA is TGTGCCAGCCCCCGGGGGTCATACGAGCAGTACTTC. Translating gives CASPRGSYEQYF. Complete variable domain (other parts from reference TRBV11-3 and TRBJ2-7): EAGVVQSPRYKIIEKKQPVAFWCNPISGHNTLYWYLQNLGQGPELLIRYENEEAVDDSQLPKDRFSAERLKGVDSTLKIQPAELGDSAVYLCASPRGSYEQYFGPGTRLTVT.